Below, 23 T cell receptor beta chains from the same sample are listed, as sequenced in a study of shared clonotypes between healthy human individuals. The naive CD8 subset, CD45RO-negative cells positively selected for CCR7, excluded terminally differentiated effector memory CD45RA+ cells. This table comes from immunoSEQ multiplex PCR, and its TCRdb copy is limited to in-frame clones, with some not included. This sample has 2 million to 2.5 million clones, with approximately 94% found just once. The sequenced sample was naive CD8+ T cells from PBMCs. These receptors were taken from a man younger than 35 in good health. Some clones in this sample may be carry-over from other donors' samples.

This clone was found a few times. J is TRBJ2-2 and V is TRBV7-9; 8 bases map to TRBD1. There are 17 residues in the CDR3. V lost 5 bases, J lost 3 bases, and 11 bases stayed unmatched. Germline V gene data show CDR1 as SEHNR and CDR2 as FQNEAQ (reference sequence). Written as DNA, the CDR3 is TGTGCCAGCAGCCCACGAAGAGGACAGGGAGACACCGGGGAGCTGTTTTTT. This encodes CASSPRRGQGDTGELFF.

V is TRBV13 and J is TRBJ2-3, with no clear D. The V gene's germline CDR1 is PRHDT and CDR2 FYEKMQ (reference sequence). CDR3 length: 13 residues. V lost 0 bases and J 4 bases, leaving 5 bases between the germline ends. The CDR3: CASSLGTPDTQYF. Here the CDR3 DNA reads TGTGCCAGCAGCTTAGGGACCCCAGATACGCAGTATTTT.

This CDR3 reads CASISPDRGRILEQFF. Here the CDR3 DNA reads TGCGCCAGCATTTCCCCGGACAGGGGGCGCATTCTTGAGCAGTTCTTC. The genes are TRBV10-2 and TRBJ2-1, with 11 bases that match TRBD1. The CDR3 totals 16 residues. In germline, CDR1 is WSHSY, CDR2 SAAADI. The J segment lost 9 bases and the V segment lost 7 bases, leaving 14 bases of the junction unmatched.

The V and J genes are TRBV4-2 and TRBJ2-6; TRBD1 aligns across 11 bases. After removal of 2 bases from V and 1 base from J, the junction contained 10 bases not matched to a gene. This CDR3 comprises 20 residues. In germline, CDR1 is LGHNA, CDR2 YNFKEQ. For the CDR3, the DNA is TGTGCCAGCAGCCAACTAGGGACAGGGGGAAGCAAATCTGGGGCCAACGTCCTGACTTTC. Protein sequence: CASSQLGTGGSKSGANVLTF.

About this clone itself: Other DNA sequences from this sample encode an identical CDR3 as well. This sequence joins TRBV4-3 and TRBJ2-7; TRBD1 matches at 8 bases. The CDR3 contains 14 residues. V lost 4 bases to trimming and J lost 1 base; unmatched junction nucleotides: 3. Germline lookup yields CDR1 LGHNA and CDR2 YSLEER. CDR3 nucleotides: TGCGCCAGCAGCCCAGGACAGGGATCCTACGAGCAGTACTTC. Its protein is CASSPGQGSYEQYF.

CDR3 residues: CASRPGYNEQFF. CDR3 coding DNA: TGTGCCAGCAGACCAGGGTACAATGAGCAGTTCTTC. The J gene is TRBJ2-1, the V gene TRBV2; D perhaps matches TRBD1 (5 bases). This CDR3 has 12 residues. Germline CDR1 SNHLY, CDR2 FYNNEI. V dropped 6 bases and J dropped 4 bases, with 7 bases sitting between them.

The chain links TRBV7-2 to TRBJ2-3; 13 bases map to TRBD2. V gave up 3 bases and J gave up 1 base; unmatched junction bases: 1. Germline loops: CDR1 SGHTA, CDR2 FQGNSA. The CDR3 has 16 amino acids. In DNA form, the CDR3 reads TGTGCCAGCAGCTTTGGACTAGCGGGAGGCACAGATACGCAGTATTTT. Amino acids: CASSFGLAGGTDTQYF. The full variable domain, in which reference TRBV7-2 and TRBJ2-3 provide the parts outside the CDR3, is GAGVSQSPSNKVTEKGKDVELRCDPISGHTALYWYRQSLGQGLEFLIYFQGNSAPDKSGLPSDRFSAERTGGSVSTLTIQRTQQEDSAVYLCASSFGLAGGTDTQYFGPGTRLTVL.

In its sample, this clone was seen a few times. The rearrangement uses TRBV5-5 and TRBJ2-7; D unclear. There are 13 residues in the CDR3. With 0 bases removed from V and 4 bases from J, the gap between germline ends came to 8 bases. Per germline, CDR1 SGHKS and CDR2 YYEKEE (reference sequence). CDR3: CASSLAVRYEQYF. CDR3 sequence (DNA): TGTGCCAGCAGCTTGGCAGTCCGGTACGAGCAGTACTTC.

The chain has TRBV19 and TRBJ2-7; 7 nucleotides agree with TRBD2. Trimming took 5 bases from V and 3 from J; bases not matched to a gene: 7. This CDR3 contains 14 residues. Looked up from germline, CDR1 is LNHDA and CDR2 is SQIVND (reference sequence). The CDR3 loop is CASSPEAGLYEQYF. CDR3 coding DNA: TGTGCCAGTAGTCCCGAAGCGGGACTCTACGAGCAGTACTTC.

The CDR3 DNA reads as TGTGCCAGCAGTCCCCGGGGGACATTGAACACCGGGGAGCTGTTTTTT. It encodes CASSPRGTLNTGELFF. V usage is TRBV28 and J usage is TRBJ2-2; TRBD1 or TRBD2 may be the D gene (6 bases each). This CDR3 comprises 16 residues. Trimming cost V 5 bases and J 1 base, with 14 bases left between them. CDR1 is MDHEN, CDR2 SYDVKM, per germline.

The chain joins TRBV7-3 to TRBJ2-7; 14 nucleotides match TRBD2. The CDR3 loop spans 19 amino acids. V lost 4 bases to trimming and J lost 2 bases; unmatched junction nucleotides: 13. CDR1 is SGHTA, CDR2 FQGTGA, per germline. In DNA form, the CDR3 reads TGTGCCAGCAGCTGCCCGGGACTAGCGGGAGTTGGCGGACCCTACGAGCAGTACTTC. It yields the protein CASSCPGLAGVGGPYEQYF.

The CDR3 reads CASSPGLSWGQFF. DNA of the CDR3: TGTGCCAGCAGCCCCGGACTGAGCTGGGGGCAGTTCTTC. The chain couples TRBV7-9 to TRBJ2-1, with a weak D call TRBD2 (5 bases). Germline CDR1 SEHNR, CDR2 FQNEAQ (reference sequence). Trimming removed 5 bases at V and 12 bases at J, with 17 bases between. This CDR3 is 13 amino acids long.

V usage is TRBV9 and J usage is TRBJ2-3; 10 positions match TRBD2. Germline V CDR1 and CDR2: SGDLS, YYNGEE. The CDR3 is 19 amino acids. J lost 2 bases, V lost 5 bases, and 17 bases had no gene match. CDR3 loop: CASSPFGLAERGFTDTQYF. Written as DNA, the CDR3 is TGTGCCAGCAGTCCCTTTGGACTAGCGGAGAGGGGATTCACAGATACGCAGTATTTT.

The V and J genes are TRBV27 and TRBJ2-5; perhaps TRBD2 as D (7 bases). Germline lookup yields CDR1 MNHEY and CDR2 SMNVEV (reference sequence). CDR3 size: 15 residues. V was shortened by 2 bases and J by 2 bases, with 12 bases between the two germline ends. Here the CDR3 DNA reads TGTGCCAGCAGTTTAGCGGGGGCATTTCAAGAGACCCAGTACTTC. Its translation is CASSLAGAFQETQYF.

The chain carries TRBV10-3 and TRBJ2-1; weak D call: TRBD2 (6 bases). The CDR3 length is 16 residues. The V and J ends lost 2 bases and 4 bases respectively, with 15 bases between them. Germline CDR1 ENHRY, CDR2 SYGVKD. CDR3 in DNA: TGTGCCATCAGTGAGCTGACTAGAGTTGGGTACAATGAGCAGTTCTTC. Translation gives CAISELTRVGYNEQFF.

The chain couples TRBV19 to TRBJ2-1, with 7 bases that match TRBD2. The CDR3 has 11 amino acids. Germline V gene data show CDR1 as LNHDA and CDR2 as SQIVND (reference sequence). The CDR3 DNA is TGTTCTAGCGGAGGGGCCTATGAGCAGTTCTTC. Its protein product is CSSGGAYEQFF.

This sequence joins TRBV6-6 and TRBJ1-1, with D maybe TRBD1 (6 bases). This CDR3 region has 14 residues. The V and J ends lost 2 bases and 4 bases respectively, with 11 bases between them. CDR1 and CDR2 (germline): MNHNY, SVGAGI (reference sequence). CDR3 coding DNA: TGTGCCAGCAGTTACGCGGGCAGGGGCACTGAAGCTTTCTTT. Its protein product is CASSYAGRGTEAFF.

The chain uses TRBV28 and TRBJ1-2; no firm D call. From germline, CDR1 is MDHEN and CDR2 SYDVKM. There are 15 residues in the CDR3. Trimming stripped 5 bases from V and 6 bases from J, with 19 bases between. In DNA form, the CDR3 reads TGTGCCAGCAGTCCCCCGGGTTGGGAGGCCCATGGCTACACCTTC. Translating it yields CASSPPGWEAHGYTF.

In DNA, the CDR3 is TGTGCCAGCAGCTACATGACTAGCGGGAGCACAGATACGCAGTATTTT. As protein: CASSYMTSGSTDTQYF. The rearrangement links TRBV13 to TRBJ2-3; 10 nucleotides align to TRBD2. This CDR3 has 16 residues. Germline V gene sequence: CDR1 PRHDT, CDR2 FYEKMQ (reference sequence). J was trimmed by 0 bases and V by 4 bases; bases with no gene match: 4.

The CDR3 nucleotides read TGTGCCAGCAGCCTCAGGCGTGGGGGACACCAAGAGACCCAGTACTTC. Protein product: CASSLRRGGHQETQYF. This chain links TRBV21-1 with TRBJ2-5. TRBV21-1 counts as a pseudogene. The CDR3 loop spans 16 amino acids.

J is TRBJ2-1 and V is TRBV28; 9 bases fit TRBD1. The V gene end was trimmed by 5 bases and the J gene end by 2 bases; junction bases not matched to a gene: 7. Looked up from germline, CDR1 is MDHEN and CDR2 is SYDVKM. CDR3 size: 16 residues. The CDR3 protein is CASSPGTGFPYNEQFF. The DNA of the CDR3 is TGTGCCAGCAGTCCCGGGACAGGGTTTCCCTACAATGAGCAGTTCTTC.

This chain uses TRBV7-9 with TRBJ2-6, with a possible D match to TRBD1 (6 bases). V lost 3 bases to trimming and J lost 7 bases, with 10 bases between them. CDR3 length equals 14 residues. Germline-derived CDR1 and CDR2 are SEHNR and FQNEAQ (reference sequence). The CDR3 DNA follows: TGTGCCAGCAGCTTTCAGGGGTCAGCCAACGTCCTGACTTTC. Translated: CASSFQGSANVLTF. Drawing the rest from reference TRBV7-9 and TRBJ2-6, the complete variable domain is DTGVSQNPRHKITKRGQNVTFRCDPISEHNRLYWYRQTLGQGPEFLTYFQNEAQLEKSRLLSDRFSAERPKGSFSTLEIQRTEQGDSAMYLCASSFQGSANVLTFGAGSRLTVL.

The CDR3 DNA follows: TGTGCCAGCAGTCCCGGTAACTATGGCTACACCTTC. The encoded protein is CASSPGNYGYTF. The chain employs TRBV6-6 and TRBJ1-2; D is unclear. CDR1 is MNHNY, CDR2 SVGAGI, per germline (reference sequence). The CDR3 contains 12 residues. Trimming took 5 bases from V and 1 from J, leaving 5 bases between them.